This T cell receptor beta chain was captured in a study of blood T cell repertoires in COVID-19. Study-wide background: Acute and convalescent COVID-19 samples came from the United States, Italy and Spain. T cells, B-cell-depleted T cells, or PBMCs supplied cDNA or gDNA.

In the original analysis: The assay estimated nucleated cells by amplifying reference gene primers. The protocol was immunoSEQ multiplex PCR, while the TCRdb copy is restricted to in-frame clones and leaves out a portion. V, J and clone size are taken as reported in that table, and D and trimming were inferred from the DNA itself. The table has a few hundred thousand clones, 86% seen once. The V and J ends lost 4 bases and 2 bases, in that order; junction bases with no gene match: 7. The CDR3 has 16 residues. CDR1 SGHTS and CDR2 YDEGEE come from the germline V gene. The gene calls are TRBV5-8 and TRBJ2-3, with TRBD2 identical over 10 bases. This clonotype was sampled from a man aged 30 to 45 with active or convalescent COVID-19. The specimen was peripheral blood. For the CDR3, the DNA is TGTGCCAGCAGCCTGGGGACTAGCGTACACACAGATACGCAGTATTTT. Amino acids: CASSLGTSVHTDTQYF. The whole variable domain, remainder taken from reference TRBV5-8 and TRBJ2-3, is EAGVTQSPTHLIKTRGQQATLRCSPISGHTSVYWYQQALGLGLQFLLWYDEGEERNRGNFPPRFSGRQFPNYSSELNVNALELEDSALYLCASSLGTSVHTDTQYFGPGTRLTVL.